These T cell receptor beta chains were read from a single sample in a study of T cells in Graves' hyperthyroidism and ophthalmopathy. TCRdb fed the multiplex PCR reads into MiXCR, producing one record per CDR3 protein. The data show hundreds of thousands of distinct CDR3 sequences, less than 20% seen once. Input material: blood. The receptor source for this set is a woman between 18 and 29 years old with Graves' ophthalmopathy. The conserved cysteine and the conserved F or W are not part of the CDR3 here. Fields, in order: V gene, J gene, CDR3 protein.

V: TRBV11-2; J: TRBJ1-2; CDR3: ASSLVFGYGYT
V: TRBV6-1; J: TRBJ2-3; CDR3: ASSSQGTSTDTQY
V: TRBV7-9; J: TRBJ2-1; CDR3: ASSSGTFGSYNEQF
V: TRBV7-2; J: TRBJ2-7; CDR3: ASSVTGTSGYEQY
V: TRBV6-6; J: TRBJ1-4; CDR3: ASSYSGAEGKLF
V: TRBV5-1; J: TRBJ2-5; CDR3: ASSFRDGRGPVTETQY
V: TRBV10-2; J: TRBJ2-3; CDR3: ASSESLAGGDTQY
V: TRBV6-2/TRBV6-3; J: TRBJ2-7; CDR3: ASSSRWQPNEQY
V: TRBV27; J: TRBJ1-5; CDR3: ASSSWGGPQH
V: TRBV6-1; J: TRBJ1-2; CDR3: ASNIMGDGYT
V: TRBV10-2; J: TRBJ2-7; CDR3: ASSDVMGMGYEQY
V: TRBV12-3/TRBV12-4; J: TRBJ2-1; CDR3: ASSGTSGGLSYNEQF
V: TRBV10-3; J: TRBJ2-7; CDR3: ASSFHGSYEQY